Below, one TCR beta chain is given with its context. Its cognate antigen has yet to be identified. Base-call qualities are not available, and no considerably larger clone is one nucleotide away. V is cut by 10 bases and J by 0 bases, and the space between the germline ends is 19 bases. The germline V gene specifies SNHLY as CDR1 and FYNNEI as CDR2. Including the terminal cysteine and phenylalanine, the CDR3 comprises 16 residues. Of all the DNA, just the CDR3 is kept, 48 bases in frame from base 1. This record comes from a study of cytomegalovirus exposure and HLA in healthy donors (dated by TCRdb to 2016 to 2017). Looking at the study overall: An earlier analysis of approximately 640 of the donors reported 250 to 300 Gb of sequence data and roughly 110 million unique TCR beta sequences from about 200 million T cells. A later genetic analysis used genome-wide SNP genotypes for about 55% of the 666 donors, treating that subset as a discovery cohort. Because of strong linkage in the cohort, 5 or 6 DR-DQ haplotypes were treated as single units for association and clustering. An earlier analysis of several hundred of the donors used high-throughput TCR beta sequencing to judge whether each TCR beta V gene segment behaved as functional or pseudogenic. The study profiled the T cell repertoires of hundreds of subjects by immunosequencing and related them to cytomegalovirus serostatus. Donor age, sex, ethnicity and CMV serostatus were compiled together with the repertoire data. The genetic ancestry cluster associated with self-reported Caucasian donors included about 81% of the roughly 410 genotyped donors. All discovery cohort repertoires had been generated on a single sequencing platform. To predict cytomegalovirus infection status, the study brought together high-throughput TCR immunosequencing, statistical association of individual TCRs with disease status, and machine learning. HLA typing covered class I and class II loci at four-digit resolution. A separate validation cohort of more than 100 different subjects was used in addition to the approximately 700-subject first cohort. Typing coverage differed by locus: A, B, C, DRB1 and DQB1 were typed in roughly 629-630 donors, DQA1 in about 560, DPA1 in around 610, and DPB1 in 450 to 480. The aim of the study was to test whether cataloging public T cell receptors could identify signatures of past pathogen exposure. Rather than drawing on any new phenotypic data, the later analysis identified candidate immune exposures from TCR beta sequences and the way those sequences occurred across donors. Across 398 genotyped donors of the cohort, an average of roughly 200,000 unique TCR beta nucleotide sequences per donor were sequenced, and roughly 20% of those sequences were non-productive. Approximately 310 gigabases of sequencing data and roughly 90 million unique TCR sequences were included in an early release covering about 700 HLA-typed donors. In a later analysis, previously published TCR beta repertoires from 666 donors were re-analyzed and high-resolution HLA genotyping was added so that TCR occurrence patterns could be studied.

The cohort comprised 550 to 700 healthy bone marrow donors. Cohort members were all nominally healthy when sampled, although unrecorded immune exposures were likely present. The donor tested CMV seronegative, placing the donor among the 350 to 400 seronegative members of the cohort. A peripheral blood sample was provided by each donor, and peripheral blood mononuclear cells were used for TCR beta sequencing. Genomic DNA was extracted from the blood cell samples with the Qiagen DNeasy Blood Extraction Kit. General findings and caveats noted by the study authors: The only immune exposure information available for the cohort was CMV serostatus. While some public TCRs were present in many individuals, most TCR sequences turned up only very rarely across donors. In vitro tests confirmed that a few of the cytomegalovirus-associated TCR beta chains recognize cytomegalovirus antigens. In both the original and validation cohorts, the classifier was reported to diagnose cytomegalovirus status with high specificity and sensitivity. In this cohort, only TCR beta chains were sequenced, and detectable features were limited by the absence of alpha or paired-chain data. Roughly 17 rarely observed V segments, including chromosome 9 orphons, were excluded from the earlier analysis of just under 600 of the donors because counts were too low. Because HLA typing was missing for some donors at each locus, association tests included only the typed subset. The study listed 164 TCR beta chains as associated with cytomegalovirus. The authors suggested that the approach could potentially be extended to other disease states and immunological phenotypes. Broadly in line with IMGT annotations, most TCR beta V segments showed up in productive rearrangements about 87% or about 30% of the time in an earlier analysis of under 700 of the donors. Several of the top co-occurrence clusters appeared to be linked to parvovirus B19, influenza, CMV and Epstein-Barr virus, according to a later analysis. When HLA alleles, especially DR and DQ, strongly co-occurred, attributing TCR associations to individual alleles was difficult. Some IMGT-functional V segments, including TRBV6-2 and TRBV6-3, could not be told apart with the 87-base-pair reads, so those segments were excluded. A later analysis found that most CMV-associated TCR beta chains appeared HLA-restricted, with HLA associations seemingly driven largely by CMV exposure. The presence/absence analyses assumed that sequencing depth was roughly uniform across donors, and that assumption may not be true. A further reported finding was that TCR beta sequences accurately predicted the HLA-A and HLA-B alleles for most subjects in the first cohort. A later genetic analysis associated a missense DCLRE1C variant with V-gene and J-gene trimming of TCR beta chains, and an independent cohort replicated the association. Correlated functional status among segregating V segments might reflect linkage disequilibrium, but an unknown experimental factor could not be ruled out. At a false discovery rate of 0.05, a later analysis linked about 17,000 TCR beta sequences to specific HLA alleles. According to a later analysis, TCR association rates differed among HLA loci, with DRB1 alleles showing the most associated TCRs and HLA-C alleles showing the fewest. Compared with the 666-donor mean, donors in an Asian-associated ancestry cluster had fewer N-insertions in productive TCRs, according to a later genetic analysis. In a later analysis, HLA-associated TCR beta chains showed more clonal expansion and lower generation probabilities than non-associated chains that were equally common. The sequencing pipeline was judged likely to have produced a cluster of highly shared sequence variants as a technical artifact.

Library preparation was by the immunoSEQ multiplex PCR assay. A mixture of 60 forward primers for TCR Vbeta segments and 13 reverse primers for TCR Jbeta segments was used in the multiplex PCR. A multiplex PCR assay on genomic DNA amplified the CDR3 region of rearranged TCR beta genes. Amplified TCR beta libraries were sequenced as 87-base-pair reads on the Illumina HiSeq System. From the authors' description of their analysis: In a later analysis, roughly 80 million unique TCR beta chains were counted across the roughly 700 repertoires, and roughly 11 million of these chains were shared by at least two donors. Raw reads were error-corrected and collapsed into unique sequences with a nearest-neighbor algorithm that merged closely related sequences to remove PCR and sequencing errors. Alignment of CDR3 sequences to IMGT reference sequences was used to assign V, D and J gene segments. For a sequence to be retained, a match of at least six nucleotides to both a V gene segment and a J gene segment was required. Rearrangements were classified as productive when the CDR3 lacked stop codons and remained in frame with V and J, and all other rearrangements were classified as non-productive. CDR3 was defined according to IMGT convention as the region running from the second conserved V-encoded cysteine to the conserved J-encoded phenylalanine. Sequences without an unambiguous match to a single V gene segment were excluded from the earlier analysis of a few hundred of the donors. In an earlier analysis of 587 of the donors, a V segment was called functional when productive rearrangements were above 56.7%, and segregating when the standard deviation between donors exceeded 5%. A statistical classification framework was built for diagnosing cytomegalovirus status from the catalog of TCR beta chain sequences. V and J gene assignment, in a later analysis, came from comparing TCR nucleotide sequences with IMGT/GENE-DB human TR gene sequences. The TCRdist pipeline was used in a later analysis to assign CDR3 sequences and most-parsimonious VDJ recombination scenarios. A later analysis defined each TCR beta chain by its CDR3 amino acid sequence plus V-gene family, and excluded reads lacking a unique V-gene family. A later analysis removed 500 to 650 highly shared, low-generation-probability nucleotide sequences to deal with suspected cross-contamination and a sequencing artifact. In a later analysis, a clonal expansion index was calculated for each public chain from normalized within-repertoire ranks of inferred template counts. Generation probabilities in a later analysis came from a VDJ recombination model fitted to out-of-frame rearrangements, and those results were checked against IGoR. In a later analysis, TCR-TCR, TCR-HLA and TCR-CMV co-occurrence was scored with hypergeometric tests, and a repertoire-size bias correction was applied to TCR pairs. In a later analysis, false discovery rates were estimated by permuting HLA or CMV assignments 20 times. In a later analysis, co-occurring TCRs were grouped using DBSCAN, with TCRdist sequence similarity added in when clustering inside HLA-allele-positive subsets. Repertoires with fewer than 30,000 or more than 120,000 public chains, plus five repertoires with anomalous nucleotide sharing, were excluded from co-occurrence clustering. This is the immuneACCESS table as TCRdb keeps it, with only in-frame sequences that have V and J called. A part of the clones is gone; compared with another copy, unresolved V genes explain less than half, and the rest is unexplained. From that table come the V and J calls and clone size; the DNA was used to work out D and trimming. Recorded for this sample are some 100,000 clones; roughly 70% of them occurred a single time. Around 8% of the sample is held by the ten biggest clonotypes.

The V gene is TRBV2 and the J gene is TRBJ2-4; a tentative D call is TRBD2 (6 bases match). The TCR sequence derives from a man aged 40-49 years in good health and CMV-seronegative. The sequencing sample was made of PBMCs. The DNA sequence is given as TGTGCCACCAGCAGGGAGGCGGGTCTAGCCAAAAACATTCAGTACTTC. It codes for CATSREAGLAKNIQYF.